The subject of this entry is one T cell receptor beta chain. Its specificity is unknown. Per the germline V gene, CDR1 is MDHEN and CDR2 is SYDVKM. The CDR3 totals 15 residues. Trimming pared 5 bases from V and 9 bases from J, leaving 17 bases between. This sample is part of a study of cytomegalovirus exposure and HLA in healthy donors. Study conclusions and caveats: The classifier reportedly diagnosed cytomegalovirus status with high specificity and sensitivity. Presence/absence analysis assumed near-uniform sequencing depth across donors.

It was with 60 Vbeta and 13 Jbeta primers that the PCR ran. Repertoires were generated with immunoSEQ multiplex PCR, while TCRdb's copy carries only in-frame clones and drops some. Of around 140,000 clones in the sample, roughly 71% are singletons; the top ten hold 1.3% to 1.5%. V and J are TRBV28 and TRBJ1-6, with D possibly TRBD1 on 6 matching bases. The sample consisted of PBMCs. The receptor was derived from a woman aged 35 to 49 in good health and CMV-seronegative. The CDR3 DNA sequence: TGTGCCAGCAGTACACCACAGGGACGAGCTTCACCCCTCCACTTT. Translation gives CASSTPQGRASPLHF.